The rows below give T cell receptor beta chains drawn from one sample of a study of beta chain features in type 1 diabetes. Repertoires were generated with immunoSEQ multiplex PCR, while TCRdb's copy carries only in-frame clones and drops some. The sample records roughly 300,000 clones, around 7.6% being singletons. Sequencing input: central memory CD4+ T cells from blood. These receptors were obtained from a woman aged 18-29 years in good health. CDR3s include the opening cysteine and the closing phenylalanine or tryptophan. A D gene is named only where the DNA matches it firmly. Size is omitted from some rows. Given values are once, few, many or a class for expanded clones.

clone_size j_call d_call v_call cdr3_nt cdr3_aa
few TRBJ1-5 NA TRBV2 TGTGCCAGCAGCCAGACAGTAAACAATCAGCCCCAGCATTTT CASSQTVNNQPQHF
few TRBJ2-5 NA TRBV5-4 TGTGCCAGCAGCCCCCCAGGGGACGTAGAGACCCAGTACTTC CASSPPGDVETQYF
NA TRBJ2-2 NA TRBV7-8 TGTGCCAGCAGCTTAGATCATAGGTACACCGGGGAGCTGTTTTTT CASSLDHRYTGELFF
many TRBJ2-6 TRBD2 TRBV7-2 TGTGCCAGCAGCTCTAGACTAGCCGGCTCTGGGGCCAACGTCCTGACTTTC CASSSRLAGSGANVLTF
few TRBJ1-1 NA TRBV15 TGTGCCACCAGCAGCCCTGGTGGGTACACTGAAGCTTTCTTT CATSSPGGYTEAFF
few TRBJ2-3 TRBD1 TRBV2 TGTGCCAGCAGCGACCGACAGGGCCGCACAGATACGCAGTATTTT CASSDRQGRTDTQYF
many TRBJ1-2 NA TRBV10-3 TGTGCCATCAGAAGAGACAGGTTCGGCTATGGCTACACCTTC CAIRRDRFGYGYTF
few TRBJ2-3 NA TRBV10-3 TGTGCCATCAGCGACTACACAGATACGCAGTATTTT CAISDYTDTQYF
NA TRBJ2-7 NA TRBV7-2 TGTGCCAGCAGCTTAGTAGCAGAATCCTACGAGCAGTACTTC CASSLVAESYEQYF
few TRBJ2-3 TRBD1 TRBV9 TGTGCCAGCAGCGTAGACCGGGACAGGGGATACGATACGCAGTATTTT CASSVDRDRGYDTQYF
NA TRBJ2-2 NA TRBV11-2 TGTGCCAGCAGCCGCGGGACCAGCGACACCGGGGAGCTGTTTTTT CASSRGTSDTGELFF
NA TRBJ1-5 NA TRBV7-2 TGTGCCAGCAGCCGGGACGGGCCGGGGCCCCAGCATTTT CASSRDGPGPQHF
NA TRBJ2-5 NA TRBV10-3 TGTGCCAGCAGTTATCCGGGGACTGAGACCCAGTACTTC CASSYPGTETQYF
NA TRBJ2-1 TRBD1 TRBV28 TGTGCCAGCAGTTTACCCCCCGGGGCAGGGGGTGAGGATGAGCAGTTCTTC CASSLPPGAGGEDEQFF
few TRBJ2-3 NA TRBV5-4 TGTGCCAGCAGCTTGCAGGGCACAGATACGCAGTATTTT CASSLQGTDTQYF
NA TRBJ1-1 NA TRBV18 TGTGCCAGCTCACCACCCATAGGACGGATCGCGAACACTGAAGCTTTCTTT CASSPPIGRIANTEAFF
few TRBJ2-2 NA TRBV5-4 TGTGCCAGCAGCGGCGAGACGAGCGGGCCCGGGGAGCTGTTTTTT CASSGETSGPGELFF
few TRBJ2-5 NA TRBV11-3 TGTGCCAGCAGCTTAGTTGGCGGATCGAAGACCCAGTACTTC CASSLVGGSKTQYF
NA TRBJ2-1 TRBD2 TRBV4-3 TGCGCCAGCAGCCACCAGGGACTAGCGGGAGCAGCCAATGAGCAGTTCTTC CASSHQGLAGAANEQFF
few TRBJ2-6 TRBD1 TRBV9 TGTGCCAGCAGCGTAGGGGACAGGGTAGCGGGGGCCAACGTCCTGACTTTC CASSVGDRVAGANVLTF
few TRBJ1-5 NA TRBV5-6 TGTGCCAGCAGCTTGGGACAGTTGGGTAGCAATCAGCCCCAGCATTTT CASSLGQLGSNQPQHF
many TRBJ2-7 TRBD2 TRBV9 TGTGCCAGCAGCGCTAGCGGGAGGCCCTACGAGCAGTACTTC CASSASGRPYEQYF
NA TRBJ2-7 TRBD2 TRBV20-1 TGCATGGCCGGGACTAGCTACGAGCAGTACTTC CMAGTSYEQYF
few TRBJ2-3 TRBD2 TRBV5-6 TGTGCCAGCAACCTAGCGGGAGGCTTTGGAACAGATACGCAGTATTTT CASNLAGGFGTDTQYF
few TRBJ1-2 TRBD1 TRBV5-1 TGCGCCAGCAGACTGGGGGACAGACTCTATGGCTACACCTTC CASRLGDRLYGYTF
NA TRBJ2-1 NA TRBV28 TGTGCCAGCAGTTTAGGGGATTACAATGAGCAGTTCTTC CASSLGDYNEQFF
few TRBJ2-5 NA TRBV20-1 TGCAGTGCCCTCTCAAAGACCCAGTACTTC CSALSKTQYF
many TRBJ1-3 NA TRBV4-2 TGTGCCAGCAGCGCAACGATCGGTGCCGACTCTGGAAACACCATATATTTT CASSATIGADSGNTIYF
few TRBJ2-1 TRBD2 TRBV7-3 TGTGCCAGCAGCGCGGGACTAGTGGCCTACAATGAGCAGTTCTTC CASSAGLVAYNEQFF
few TRBJ1-5 NA TRBV12-2 TGTGCAAGTCGCTTAGCGCGGGACAGTAGCAATCAGCCCCAGCATTTT CASRLARDSSNQPQHF
few TRBJ2-3 NA TRBV28 TGTGCCAGCGCAGGGATGGTGGGCACAGATACGCAGTATTTT CASAGMVGTDTQYF
NA TRBJ2-5 NA TRBV25-1 TGTGCCAGCAGTGGAAACCAAGAGACCCAGTACTTC CASSGNQETQYF
NA TRBJ2-7 NA TRBV6-5 TGTGCCAGCAGTTACTCGAGGGGGGACGAGCAGTACTTC CASSYSRGDEQYF
few TRBJ1-3 NA TRBV2 TGTGCCAGCAGTCAAAGGGAGGGTACCATATATTTT CASSQREGTIYF
NA TRBJ1-2 NA TRBV7-2 TGTGCCAGCAGCTTAGACAACAGGAACTATGGCTACACCTTC CASSLDNRNYGYTF
NA TRBJ2-1 TRBD2 TRBV4-2 TGTGCCAGCAGCAGTGCTACTAGCGTGTTATACAATGAGCAGTTCTTC CASSSATSVLYNEQFF
many TRBJ1-1 NA TRBV11-2 TGTGCCAGCAGCAGAATGACGGATGAAGCTTTCTTT CASSRMTDEAFF
NA TRBJ2-3 TRBD2 TRBV5-4 TGTGCCAGCAGCTCCCGAGCGGGAGGTGATACGCAGTATTTT CASSSRAGGDTQYF
NA TRBJ2-3 TRBD1 TRBV5-1 TGCGCCAGCATCGCTGGGACAGACGGATTCTTAGATACGCAGTATTTT CASIAGTDGFLDTQYF
few TRBJ2-5 NA TRBV18 TGTGCCAGCTCACAGAACAGAGAAGAGACCCAGTACTTC CASSQNREETQYF
few TRBJ1-2 TRBD1 TRBV28 TGTGCCAGCAGTTCGATTCGACAACCGGGACAGGGGGCGGATGGCTACACCTTC CASSSIRQPGQGADGYTF
NA TRBJ1-2 TRBD1 TRBV28 TGTGCCAGCAGTTTGGAGGGGGCGCCCTATGGCTACACCTTC CASSLEGAPYGYTF
few TRBJ2-3 TRBD1 TRBV4-2 TGTGCCAGCAGCTTCCGAGACAGGGATAGCACAGATACGCAGTATTTT CASSFRDRDSTDTQYF
few TRBJ2-3 NA TRBV5-1 TGCGCCAGCAGCTGGGACAGCACAGATACGCAGTATTTT CASSWDSTDTQYF
NA TRBJ2-3 NA TRBV4-3 TGCGCCAGCAGCCAAGAGATCAGCGGGACACCTAGTCTAACAGATACGCAGTATTTT CASSQEISGTPSLTDTQYF
many TRBJ2-7 NA TRBV10-3 TGTGCCATCAGTGAGACCACAGGATTGGAGCAGTACTTC CAISETTGLEQYF
many TRBJ2-7 NA TRBV7-9 TGTGCCAGCAGCTTAGTTGCAGGGAACGAGCAGTACTTC CASSLVAGNEQYF
NA TRBJ2-7 NA TRBV28 TGTGCCAGCAGTTCCTCGGGACACTACTACGAGCAGTACTTC CASSSSGHYYEQYF
NA TRBJ2-1 NA TRBV20-1 TGCAGTGCTAGAATCGGTGAGCAGTTCTTC CSARIGEQFF
few TRBJ2-5 TRBD1 TRBV15 TGTGCCACCAGCAGCCGACAGGGCAATCAAGAGACCCAGTACTTC CATSSRQGNQETQYF
NA TRBJ1-1 NA TRBV28 TGTGCCAGCAGTTCTCCGGGACAGAACACTGAAGCTTTCTTT CASSSPGQNTEAFF
few TRBJ2-5 NA TRBV7-2 TGTGCCAGCAGCCCAACAGGTCAGACCCAAGAGACCCAGTACTTC CASSPTGQTQETQYF
few TRBJ2-1 NA TRBV4-3 TGCGCCAGCAGCCCGAGGGGGACGGGATCCTACAATGAGCAGTTCTTC CASSPRGTGSYNEQFF
NA TRBJ2-5 NA TRBV7-2 TGTGCCAGCAGCTTCCAGTCAGTACAAGAGACCCAGTACTTC CASSFQSVQETQYF
NA TRBJ2-3 NA TRBV5-6 TGTGCCAGCAGCTTGTACGATACGCAGTATTTT CASSLYDTQYF
few TRBJ2-1 NA TRBV7-2 TGTGCCAGCAGCCCACAGCGTTACAATGAGCAGTTCTTC CASSPQRYNEQFF
many TRBJ2-1 NA TRBV7-6 TGTGCCAGCAGCCCAGGGGGGAATTACAATGAGCAGTTCTTC CASSPGGNYNEQFF
few TRBJ1-1 NA TRBV27 TGTGCCAGCAGTTTTAGACGGTTCACTGAAGCTTTCTTT CASSFRRFTEAFF
NA TRBJ2-1 TRBD1 TRBV5-4 TGTGCCAGCACCTTCGGACAGGGAACCCACAATGAGCAGTTCTTC CASTFGQGTHNEQFF
few TRBJ1-3 NA TRBV11-2 TGTGCCAGCAGCCAACTCGTAGACACCATATATTTT CASSQLVDTIYF